A selection of T cell receptor beta chains follows, all from one sample in a study of T cell responses to AZD1222 COVID-19 vaccine. Only in-frame clones appear in the TCRdb table, and some are missing; sequencing was by immunoSEQ multiplex PCR. The data contain around 130,000 clones, about 90% of them singletons. This material consisted of peripheral blood, taken on day 0 of MenACWY control vaccination. Receptors were obtained from an adult in good health. CDR3s include the opening cysteine and the closing phenylalanine or tryptophan. Fields, in order: J gene, V gene, clone size, D gene, CDR3 DNA, CDR3 protein. A D gene is named only where the DNA matches it firmly. Clone size is given for some rows only: seen once, a few or many times, or a class if the clone is expanded.

TRBJ1-1,TRBV6-5,.,TRBD1,TGTGCCATCGAGGGACAGACGAACACTGAAGCTTTCTTT,CAIEGQTNTEAFF
TRBJ1-6,TRBV6-1,.,.,TGTGCCAGCAGTGAATGGGGACCGGATAATTCACCCCTCCACTTT,CASSEWGPDNSPLHF
TRBJ1-5,TRBV6-1,.,.,TGTGCCAGCAGTGAATGGTATAGCAATCAGCCCCAGCATTTT,CASSEWYSNQPQHF
TRBJ2-1,TRBV5-4,.,TRBD1,TGTGCCAGCAGCGTGACAGGGGTGGCCTACAATGAGCAGTTCTTC,CASSVTGVAYNEQFF
TRBJ2-1,TRBV5-1,.,TRBD2,TGCGCCAGCAGCTCGTTTTCGAGCGGGGTGGACAATGAGCAGTTCTTC,CASSSFSSGVDNEQFF
TRBJ2-3,TRBV28,.,.,TGTGCCAGCAGTTTCCTCTGGCGGGGCACAGATACGCAGTATTTT,CASSFLWRGTDTQYF
TRBJ1-5,TRBV20-1,once,.,TGCAGTGCTAGTGCCAGGACAAATGGGCCCCAGCATTTT,CSASARTNGPQHF
TRBJ1-5,TRBV28,few,.,TGTGCCAGCACCACCACGGGGAAGCCCCAGCATTTT,CASTTTGKPQHF
TRBJ1-1,TRBV10-3,few,.,TGTGCCTCTACAGGGAACACTGAAGCTTTCTTT,CASTGNTEAFF
TRBJ2-3,TRBV19,.,TRBD1,TGTGCCAGTAGGAAACCGGGACAGCGCACAGATACGCAGTATTTT,CASRKPGQRTDTQYF
TRBJ1-2,TRBV14,once,TRBD1,TGTGCCAGCAGCAAGACAGGGGGTAGATTTAACTATGGCTACACCTTC,CASSKTGGRFNYGYTF
TRBJ1-4,TRBV28,.,.,TGTGCCAGCGGGCTGGAGAATGGCAGTGAAAAACTGTTTTTT,CASGLENGSEKLFF
TRBJ1-1,TRBV11-3,.,.,TGTGCCAGCAGCTTAAATGTGGGGACTGAAGCTTTCTTT,CASSLNVGTEAFF
TRBJ2-7,TRBV3-1/TRBV3-2,.,.,TGTGCCAGCAGCCAATCCCATTCGTTTGGGACGGGGACCTACGAGCAGTACTTC,CASSQSHSFGTGTYEQYF
TRBJ1-5,TRBV24-1,.,.,TGTGCCACCAGTGATAGTAGCAATCAGCCCCAGCATTTT,CATSDSSNQPQHF
TRBJ2-7,TRBV11-2,.,.,TGTGCCAGCACCCAGACCTCAGGCCCGGCCTACGAGCAGTACTTC,CASTQTSGPAYEQYF
TRBJ1-3,TRBV28,.,.,TGTGCCAGCAGTCCAGGACGAATCTCTGGAAACACCATATATTTT,CASSPGRISGNTIYF
TRBJ1-2,TRBV28,.,.,TGTGCCAGCAGTCGACAGTTCTATGGCTACACCTTC,CASSRQFYGYTF
TRBJ1-6,TRBV5-1,.,.,TGCGCCAGCAGCTTGGGGGTTGGATCTTCTATAGGTGGTTCACCCCTCCACTTT,CASSLGVGSSIGGSPLHF
TRBJ2-4,TRBV5-4,.,TRBD1,TGTGCCAGCAGCCTGGGGACAGTGGAAAACATTCAGTACTTC,CASSLGTVENIQYF
TRBJ2-3,TRBV18,once,TRBD2,TGTGCCAGCTCACCAAGAGTGGCGGGAGAGGTAGATACGCAGTATTTT,CASSPRVAGEVDTQYF
TRBJ2-1,TRBV12-3/TRBV12-4,.,.,TGTGCCAGCAGTTCCCCCCCCGCCAATGAGCAGTTCTTC,CASSSPPANEQFF
TRBJ1-2,TRBV10-2,.,.,TGCGCCAGCAGTGATCAGTTTAGCTATGGCTACACCTTC,CASSDQFSYGYTF
TRBJ1-1,TRBV4-1,.,TRBD1,TGCGCCAGCAGCCCAAAGTCCGGACAGGGGGTCTGGACTGAAGCTTTCTTT,CASSPKSGQGVWTEAFF
TRBJ2-1,TRBV5-1,.,TRBD2,TGCGCCAGCAGCTTGGGGGTAGCGGGAGGGATCTCCTACAATGAGCAGTTCTTC,CASSLGVAGGISYNEQFF
TRBJ1-1,TRBV2,few,.,TGTGCCAGCAGTGATTTTGTCAGTGAAGCTTTCTTT,CASSDFVSEAFF
TRBJ1-3,TRBV30,.,.,TGTGCCTGGAGTGTACTTAGCGGAAACACCATATATTTT,CAWSVLSGNTIYF
TRBJ2-7,TRBV18,.,.,TGTGCCAGCTCACCACCTACGGAAACAGCTTACGAGCAGTACTTC,CASSPPTETAYEQYF
TRBJ1-2,TRBV10-2,.,.,TGCGCCAGCAGTGAGGTACCTTTTCGATGCACCTTC,CASSEVPFRCTF
TRBJ2-4,TRBV19,.,.,TGTGCCAGTAGTATAGGTTGGAGAAGAGGCCGAGAAGAAAACATTCAGTACTTC,CASSIGWRRGREENIQYF
TRBJ2-7,TRBV12-3/TRBV12-4,once,.,TGTGCCAGCAGTTTAACCACCTCCTACGAGCAGTACTTC,CASSLTTSYEQYF
TRBJ2-7,TRBV6-1,.,TRBD2,TGTGCCAGCAGTGAATTTAGAATTTTGTCTAGCGGAAGCTCCTACGAGCAGTACTTC,CASSEFRILSSGSSYEQYF
TRBJ2-2,TRBV6-1,.,.,TGTGCCAGCAGTGAGGTTAACACCGGGGAGCTGTTTTTT,CASSEVNTGELFF
TRBJ2-1,TRBV9,.,.,TGTGCCAGCAGCGACAGGGCCTACAATGAGCAGTTCTTC,CASSDRAYNEQFF
TRBJ1-5,TRBV18,.,.,TGTGCCAGCTCAGGGGGGGGGAACAATCAGCCCCAGCATTTT,CASSGGGNNQPQHF
TRBJ1-2,TRBV6-5,.,.,TGTGCCAGCAGTCCGGGACGGCTCTATGGCTACACCTTC,CASSPGRLYGYTF
TRBJ2-2,TRBV19,.,.,TGTGCCAGTAAGACCGACAGTAGAGCCGGGGAGCTGTTTTTT,CASKTDSRAGELFF
TRBJ2-2,TRBV6-2/TRBV6-3,.,TRBD2,TGTGCCAGCAGCCCCATCGGCGGGAGACGTACCGGGGAGCTGTTTTTT,CASSPIGGRRTGELFF
TRBJ1-2,TRBV28,.,.,TGTGCCAGCCGTGGGGATGCCTATGGCTACACCTTC,CASRGDAYGYTF
TRBJ2-1,TRBV2,.,TRBD2,TGTGCCAGCAGTACTAGCGGGGACGCCGAGTTCTTC,CASSTSGDAEFF
TRBJ2-7,TRBV7-9,.,.,TGTGCCAGCAGCCCGTCGGTCGAGCAGTACTTC,CASSPSVEQYF
TRBJ1-1,TRBV10-2,.,.,TGCGCCAGCAGTGGCGTGAGCACTGAAGCTTTCTTT,CASSGVSTEAFF
TRBJ1-4,TRBV19,.,.,TGTGCCACAGCGACAGGTGTAAATGAAAAACTGTTTTTT,CATATGVNEKLFF